This T cell receptor (beta chain) is from a study of shared clonotypes between healthy human individuals. This CDR3 is 12 amino acids long. V was pared by 10 bases and J by 4 bases, with 12 bases between. From germline, CDR1 is WNHNN and CDR2 SYGVQD (reference sequence). This clone showed up many times. Every subset's genomic DNA went evenly onto several immunoSEQ plates. Profiled with immunoSEQ multiplex PCR; TCRdb holds only in-frame clones, not every one. Of about 680,000 clones in the sample, about 90% were seen once. As defined, naive CD8 cells were CD45RO-negative and positively selected for CCR7, with terminally differentiated effector memory CD45RA+ cells excluded.

The rearrangement uses TRBV10-1 and TRBJ2-3, with D perhaps matching TRBD1 (6 bases). The receptor's source is a man aged 25 to 40 in good health. The sample was naive CD8+ T cells sorted from blood. The CDR3 reads CATSQGPDTQYF. The DNA for the CDR3 is TGCGCCACCTCCCAGGGGCCAGATACGCAGTATTTT.